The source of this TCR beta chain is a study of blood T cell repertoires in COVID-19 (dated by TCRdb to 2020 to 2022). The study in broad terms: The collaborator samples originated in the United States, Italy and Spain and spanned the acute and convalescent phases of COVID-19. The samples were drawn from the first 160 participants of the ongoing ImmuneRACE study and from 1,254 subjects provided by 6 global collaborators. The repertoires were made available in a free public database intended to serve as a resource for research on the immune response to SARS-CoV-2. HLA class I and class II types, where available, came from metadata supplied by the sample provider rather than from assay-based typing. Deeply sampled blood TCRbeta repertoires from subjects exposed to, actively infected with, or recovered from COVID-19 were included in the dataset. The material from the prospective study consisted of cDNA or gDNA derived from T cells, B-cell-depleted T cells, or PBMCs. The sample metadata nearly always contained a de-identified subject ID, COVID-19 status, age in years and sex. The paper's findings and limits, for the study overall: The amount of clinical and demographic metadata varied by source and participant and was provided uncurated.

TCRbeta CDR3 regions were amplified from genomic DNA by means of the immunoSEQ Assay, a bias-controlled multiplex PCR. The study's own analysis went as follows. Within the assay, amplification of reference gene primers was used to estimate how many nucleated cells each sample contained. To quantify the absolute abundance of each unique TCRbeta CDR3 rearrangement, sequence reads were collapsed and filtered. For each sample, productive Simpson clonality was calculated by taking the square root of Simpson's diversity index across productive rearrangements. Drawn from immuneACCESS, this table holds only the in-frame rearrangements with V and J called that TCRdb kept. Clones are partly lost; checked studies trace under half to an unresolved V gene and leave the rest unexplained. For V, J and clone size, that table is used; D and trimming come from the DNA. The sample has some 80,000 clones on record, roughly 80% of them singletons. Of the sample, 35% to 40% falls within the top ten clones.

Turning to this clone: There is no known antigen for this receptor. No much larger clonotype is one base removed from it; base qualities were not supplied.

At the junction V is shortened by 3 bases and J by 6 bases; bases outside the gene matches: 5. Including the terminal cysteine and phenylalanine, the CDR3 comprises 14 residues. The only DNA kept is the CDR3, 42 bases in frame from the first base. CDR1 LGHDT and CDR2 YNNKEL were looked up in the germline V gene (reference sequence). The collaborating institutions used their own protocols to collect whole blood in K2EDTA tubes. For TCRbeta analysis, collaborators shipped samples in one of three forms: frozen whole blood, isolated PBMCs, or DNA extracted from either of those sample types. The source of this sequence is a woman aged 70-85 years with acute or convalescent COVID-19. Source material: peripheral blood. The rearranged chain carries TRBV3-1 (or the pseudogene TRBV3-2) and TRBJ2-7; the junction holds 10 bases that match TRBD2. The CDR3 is CASSQVLAGAEQYF. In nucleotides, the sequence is TGTGCCAGCAGCCAGGTTCTAGCGGGAGCCGAGCAGTACTTC.